These T cell receptor beta chains were read from a single sample in a study of vaccination effects on CD4 cells after COVID-19. Libraries were prepared by immunoSEQ multiplex PCR; TCRdb keeps only in-frame clonotypes and omits some of them. The table lists about 73,000 clones, around 70% of them singletons, with more than 2% in the top ten. Their antigens are not known. Specimen: CD4+ T cells from PBMCs cultured without peptide, collected after COVID-19 vaccination. Every receptor here comes from a human donor who received a COVID-19 vaccine. Each CDR3 is given with its conserved first and last residue. D genes are given only for firm matches. Size values are once, few and many counts, or a class for expanded clones, and some rows have none.

CDR3 protein: CASSSTGTGKETQYF; CDR3 DNA: TGTGCCAGCAGTTCAACCGGGACAGGGAAAGAGACCCAGTACTTC; clone size: NA; V gene: TRBV6-5; D gene: TRBD1; J gene: TRBJ2-5
CDR3 protein: CASSTGTAASNQAVYSLHF; CDR3 DNA: TGCGCCAGCAGCACGGGGACAGCTGCCTCTAATCAAGCAGTATACTCCCTCCACTTT; clone size: NA; V gene: TRBV5-1; D gene: TRBD1; J gene: TRBJ1-6
CDR3 protein: CASSTRTGANEKLFF; CDR3 DNA: TGTGCCAGCAGCACCCGGACAGGGGCTAATGAAAAACTGTTTTTT; clone size: NA; V gene: TRBV5-4; D gene: TRBD1; J gene: TRBJ1-4
CDR3 protein: CASSLLRAGNEQFF; CDR3 DNA: TGTGCCAGCAGTTTGTTGCGGGCTGGCAATGAGCAGTTCTTC; clone size: few; V gene: TRBV28; D gene: NA; J gene: TRBJ2-1
CDR3 protein: CAPGNGTDLDGYTF; CDR3 DNA: TGTGCCCCCGGGAACGGGACAGATTTGGATGGCTACACCTTC; clone size: once; V gene: TRBV24-1; D gene: TRBD1; J gene: TRBJ1-2
CDR3 protein: CASSSPPLGDTQYF; CDR3 DNA: TGTGCCAGCAGCTCGCCCCCGCTAGGAGATACGCAGTATTTT; clone size: NA; V gene: TRBV7-2; D gene: NA; J gene: TRBJ2-3
CDR3 protein: CASSAGLNEKLFF; CDR3 DNA: TGTGCCAGCTCAGCAGGGCTTAATGAAAAACTGTTTTTT; clone size: NA; V gene: TRBV18; D gene: NA; J gene: TRBJ1-4
CDR3 protein: CASSLVRTGQGLDGYTF; CDR3 DNA: TGCGCCAGCAGCTTGGTGCGTACGGGACAGGGATTAGATGGCTACACCTTC; clone size: NA; V gene: TRBV5-1; D gene: TRBD1; J gene: TRBJ1-2
CDR3 protein: CASSLAGEEGETQYF; CDR3 DNA: TGTGCCAGCAGCTTGGCAGGAGAGGAGGGGGAGACCCAGTACTTC; clone size: NA; V gene: TRBV5-4; D gene: NA; J gene: TRBJ2-5
CDR3 protein: CASSLSGSYSPLHF; CDR3 DNA: TGTGCCAGCAGCTTATCCGGGTCATATTCACCCCTCCACTTT; clone size: NA; V gene: TRBV7-2; D gene: NA; J gene: TRBJ1-6
CDR3 protein: CASRLTGDYGYTF; CDR3 DNA: TGTGCCAGCCGATTAACAGGGGACTATGGCTACACCTTC; clone size: once; V gene: TRBV3-1/TRBV3-2; D gene: TRBD1; J gene: TRBJ1-2
CDR3 protein: CASSTTEETQYF; CDR3 DNA: TGTGCCAGCAGCACCACCGAGGAGACCCAGTACTTC; clone size: NA; V gene: TRBV5-6; D gene: NA; J gene: TRBJ2-5
CDR3 protein: CASSLDRGSNQPQHF; CDR3 DNA: TGTGCCAGCTCACTCGACAGGGGAAGCAATCAGCCCCAGCATTTT; clone size: NA; V gene: TRBV18; D gene: TRBD1; J gene: TRBJ1-5
CDR3 protein: CASGAGVNPYQPQHF; CDR3 DNA: TGTGCCAGCGGTGCAGGAGTTAACCCATATCAGCCCCAGCATTTT; clone size: NA; V gene: TRBV3-1/TRBV3-2; D gene: NA; J gene: TRBJ1-5
CDR3 protein: CATSVAGTGGVNGYTF; CDR3 DNA: TGTGCCACCAGTGTCGCCGGGACAGGGGGCGTGAATGGCTACACCTTC; clone size: NA; V gene: TRBV24-1; D gene: TRBD1; J gene: TRBJ1-2
CDR3 protein: CSANQNSPLHF; CDR3 DNA: TGCAGTGCTAATCAGAATTCACCCCTCCACTTT; clone size: few; V gene: TRBV20-1; D gene: NA; J gene: TRBJ1-6
CDR3 protein: CASSAGTSGGRRFF; CDR3 DNA: TGTGCCAGCAGTGCCGGGACTAGCGGGGGGAGGCGGTTCTTC; clone size: NA; V gene: TRBV6-2/TRBV6-3; D gene: TRBD2; J gene: TRBJ2-1
CDR3 protein: CASTRLAGGPTDTQYF; CDR3 DNA: TGTGCCAGTACCAGACTAGCGGGGGGACCCACAGATACGCAGTATTTT; clone size: NA; V gene: TRBV19; D gene: TRBD2; J gene: TRBJ2-3
CDR3 protein: CASSLAHGNQPQHF; CDR3 DNA: TGTGCCAGCAGCTTAGCGCACGGTAATCAGCCCCAGCATTTT; clone size: NA; V gene: TRBV7-9; D gene: NA; J gene: TRBJ1-5
CDR3 protein: CASSKLAGSIYNEQFF; CDR3 DNA: TGTGCCAGCAGTAAACTAGCGGGGTCTATTTACAATGAGCAGTTCTTC; clone size: NA; V gene: TRBV27; D gene: TRBD2; J gene: TRBJ2-1
CDR3 protein: CASSPKTSGSISTVF; CDR3 DNA: TGTGCCAGCAGCCCCAAGACTAGCGGGTCTATTTCCACGGTCTTC; clone size: NA; V gene: TRBV5-4; D gene: TRBD2; J gene: TRBJ2-1
CDR3 protein: CASTLGGSGTEAFF; CDR3 DNA: TGTGCCAGCACCTTGGGGGGGTCGGGCACTGAAGCTTTCTTT; clone size: NA; V gene: TRBV6-6; D gene: NA; J gene: TRBJ1-1
CDR3 protein: CAISQTLNSGNTIYF; CDR3 DNA: TGTGCCATCAGTCAGACCCTCAACTCTGGAAACACCATATATTTT; clone size: NA; V gene: TRBV10-3; D gene: NA; J gene: TRBJ1-3
CDR3 protein: CASSKQETQYF; CDR3 DNA: TGTGCCAGCAGTAAACAAGAGACCCAGTACTTC; clone size: NA; V gene: TRBV12-3/TRBV12-4; D gene: NA; J gene: TRBJ2-5
CDR3 protein: CAWKEGMGNQPQHF; CDR3 DNA: TGTGCCTGGAAGGAGGGGATGGGCAATCAGCCCCAGCATTTT; clone size: NA; V gene: TRBV30; D gene: NA; J gene: TRBJ1-5
CDR3 protein: CASSETMNTEAFF; CDR3 DNA: TGTGCCAGCTCAGAGACAATGAACACTGAAGCTTTCTTT; clone size: NA; V gene: TRBV18; D gene: NA; J gene: TRBJ1-1
CDR3 protein: CASSYSGTNYGYTF; CDR3 DNA: TGTGCCAGCAGTTACTCCGGGACTAACTATGGCTACACCTTC; clone size: NA; V gene: TRBV6-6; D gene: NA; J gene: TRBJ1-2
CDR3 protein: CASSLYRRGPQHF; CDR3 DNA: TGTGCCAGCAGTTTATACCGAAGGGGGCCCCAGCATTTT; clone size: NA; V gene: TRBV28; D gene: NA; J gene: TRBJ1-5
CDR3 protein: CASSLRGYTEAFF; CDR3 DNA: TGTGCCAGCAGCTTAAGGGGATACACTGAAGCTTTCTTT; clone size: NA; V gene: TRBV7-8; D gene: NA; J gene: TRBJ1-1